This TCR beta chain was obtained from a study of blood T cells in healthy people across ages (dated by TCRdb to 2013 to 2016). Turning to the overall study: Template switching captured roughly one uniquely barcoded TCR beta cDNA molecule per two T cells in model experiments. To avoid experimental bias, donors of different ages were randomly spread across the sequencing lanes. Four age groups were formed from the donors: young (average about 15 years), middle-aged (approximately 39), aged (around 68) and long-lived (82). To track age-related changes in TCR beta repertoire diversity, the study relied on deep sequencing normalized with unique cDNA molecular identifiers. Two additional independent replicas of 1 million unique cDNA reads from the same blood draw were analyzed for two donors (one aged 18 to 30 and one aged 80 or older). General findings and caveats noted by the study authors: Compared with the aged group, more naive CD4+ T cells, fewer expanded clones and increased TCR diversity were shown by the long-lived group, suggesting age selection. Observed TCR beta diversity per million T cells fell roughly linearly with age, and a significant reduction was already apparent by age around 44. Estimates of total diversity based on one million sequenced T cells were considered lower bounds and underestimates. Because profiling used bulk unsorted PBMCs, naive and antigen-experienced compartments could not be compared conclusively. Because the CMV infection status of the donors was unknown, age-related changes in expanded clonotypes may potentially have been confounded. The percentage of naive T cells measured by flow cytometry correlated strongly with observed TCR beta diversity.

The CDR3 starts with the cysteine, ends with the phenylalanine, and has 16 residues. CDR3 DNA is the only sequence kept; it has 48 bases, read in frame from the first base. Relative to germline, V is 5 bases shorter and J is 2 bases shorter, with 16 bases between their ends. This clonotype was observed once. The target of this receptor is not known. Within one base of it there is no much larger clone, and no base qualities were kept. Libraries were made using 5' RACE. Sequencing took place on an Illumina HiSeq 2500. A second PCR of roughly 7 to 11 cycles was performed with a sample-barcoded 5' primer and a J-beta primer mix. A unique molecular identifier was introduced onto each TCR beta cDNA molecule by a template-switch 5' adaptor carrying 12 random nucleotides. Each sample yielded at least 3 million CDR3-containing paired-end reads. All of the RNA was converted into first-strand cDNA using the Mint cDNA synthesis kit, with a TRBC-specific oligonucleotide serving as the primer. All cDNA was treated with uracil-DNA glycosylase and then went through a first 18-cycle PCR with the universal primers M1SS and BC2_uni_R. The paper's processing steps were these. Each sample was normalized by randomly selecting 1 million high-quality reads, each carrying a distinct molecular identifier. Reads with shared molecular identifiers were discarded instead of being binned into consensus sequences. MiTCR, set to a Q25 quality threshold and the strictest error-elimination algorithm, was used for CDR3 identification, clonotype clustering and error correction. Lower-bound total TCR beta diversity was estimated with a nonparametric unseen species model using Euler transformation. The raw public data were reprocessed by TCRdb itself: fastp quality trimming at Q25, MiXCR clonotype calling, in-frame beta chains only. Each record represents a unique CDR3 protein, reported with the most common genes and DNA among its rows. The V and J calls and clone size come from TCRdb's table, not from the authors' own analysis. The sample includes 450,000 to 700,000 distinct CDR3 sequences, with about 26% observed a single time. The biggest ten clones account for approximately 17% of the sample.

Systemically healthy Caucasian individuals from Russia, about 38 in total and aged about 6 to 90 years, were included as donors. Each donor gave 8 to 10 milliliters of peripheral blood, drawn into EDTA-treated Vacutainer tubes. PBMCs were isolated by Ficoll-Paque density-gradient centrifugation, with at least 7 million obtained per sample. Total RNA, at least 5 micrograms per sample, was extracted from PBMCs with Trizol reagent. The percentages of naive CD45RAhigh/CD27high T cells were determined by flow cytometry on a PBMC aliquot from every donor. Sequenced material: blood. The origin of this receptor is a woman in her 70s in good health. The rearrangement joined TRBV23-1 to TRBJ1-5, with TRBD1 perhaps the D gene, on 5 matching bases. TRBV23-1 is labeled an ORF, and its function is uncertain. The CDR3 is CASSIGGMEGNQPQHF. The DNA reads TGCGCCAGCAGTATCGGGGGGATGGAAGGCAATCAGCCCCAGCATTTT.